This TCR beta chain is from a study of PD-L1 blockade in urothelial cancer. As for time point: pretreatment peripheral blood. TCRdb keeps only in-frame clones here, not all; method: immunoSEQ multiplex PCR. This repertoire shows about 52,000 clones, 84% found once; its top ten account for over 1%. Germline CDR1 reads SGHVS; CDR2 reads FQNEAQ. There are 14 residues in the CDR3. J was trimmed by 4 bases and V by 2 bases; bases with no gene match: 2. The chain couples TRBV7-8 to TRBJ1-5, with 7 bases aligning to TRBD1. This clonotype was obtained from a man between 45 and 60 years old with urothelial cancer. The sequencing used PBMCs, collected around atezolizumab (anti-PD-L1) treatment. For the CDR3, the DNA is TGTGCCAGCAGCTTATCGGGACAGAATCAGCCCCAGCATTTT. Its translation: CASSLSGQNQPQHF.